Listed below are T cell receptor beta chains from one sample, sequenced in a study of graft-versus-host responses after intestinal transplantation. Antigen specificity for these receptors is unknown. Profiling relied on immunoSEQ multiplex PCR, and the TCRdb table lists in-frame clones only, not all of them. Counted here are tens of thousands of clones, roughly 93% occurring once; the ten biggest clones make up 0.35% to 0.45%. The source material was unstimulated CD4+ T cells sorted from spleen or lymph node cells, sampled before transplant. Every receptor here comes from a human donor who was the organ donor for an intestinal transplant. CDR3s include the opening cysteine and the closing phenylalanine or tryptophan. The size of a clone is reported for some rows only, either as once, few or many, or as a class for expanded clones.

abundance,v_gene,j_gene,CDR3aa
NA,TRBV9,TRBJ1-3,CASSVNTGFGNTIYF
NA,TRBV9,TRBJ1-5,CASSVGGGIQPQHF
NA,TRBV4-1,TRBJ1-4,CASSQGGAGKLFF
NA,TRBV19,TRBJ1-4,CASSIVSGGNEKLFF
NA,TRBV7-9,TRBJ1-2,CASSFPTGEGYGYTF
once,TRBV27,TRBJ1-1,CASSFDGQGASATEAFF
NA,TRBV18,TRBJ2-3,CASSLLRTSDTQYF
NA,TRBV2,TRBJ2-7,CASSVQGAEQYF
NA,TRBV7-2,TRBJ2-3,CASSFRTSGIKTDTQYF
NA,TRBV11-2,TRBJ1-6,CASSPLGGASSPLHF
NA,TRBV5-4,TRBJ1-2,CASSQDNQGGGYTF
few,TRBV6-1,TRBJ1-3,CASSEGGGNGNTIYF
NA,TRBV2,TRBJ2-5,CASSETMAGGETQYF
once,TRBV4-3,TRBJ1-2,CASSQATGHYGYTF
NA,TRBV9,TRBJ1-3,CASSVEFGNTIYF
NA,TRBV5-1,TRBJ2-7,CASSWRGQGYSYEQYF
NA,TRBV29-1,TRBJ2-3,CSVVGRATDTQYF
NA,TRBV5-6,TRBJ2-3,CASSRGTGRTDTQYF
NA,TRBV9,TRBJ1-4,CASSAQGTANEKLFF
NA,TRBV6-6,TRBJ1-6,CASSSGQSFNSPLHF
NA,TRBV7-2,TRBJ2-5,CASSLSGAGETQYF
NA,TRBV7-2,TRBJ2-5,CASSSRTSGGAETQYF
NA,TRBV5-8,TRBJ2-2,CASNLGSGTGATGELFF
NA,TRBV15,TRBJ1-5,CATSRGQGFYSNQPQHF
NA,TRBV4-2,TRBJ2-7,CASSQAIAGGRGSYEQYF
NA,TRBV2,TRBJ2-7,CASSVEDGSSYEQYF
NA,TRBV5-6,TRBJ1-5,CASSFWGKRSNQPQHF
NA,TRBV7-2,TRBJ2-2,CASRMNKGENTGELFF
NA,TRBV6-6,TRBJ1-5,CASNPRAFGNQPQHF
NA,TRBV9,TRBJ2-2,CASSLGPLARGTGELFF
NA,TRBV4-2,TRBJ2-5,CASSQGGHRETQYF
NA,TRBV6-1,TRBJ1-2,CASSDETGRAFYGYTF
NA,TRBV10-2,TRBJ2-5,CASRTGLETQYF
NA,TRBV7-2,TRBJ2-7,CASSTRRTSYEQYF
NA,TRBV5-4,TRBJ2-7,CASSLEPRGPGEQYF
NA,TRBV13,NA,CASSSAPGLAGASSYEQYF
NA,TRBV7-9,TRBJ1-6,CASSLGDRSNSPLHF
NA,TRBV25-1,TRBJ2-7,CASRNRVGYEQYF
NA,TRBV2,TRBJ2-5,CASSFWTSGGEQETQYF
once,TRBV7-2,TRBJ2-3,CASSLLAGTDTQYF
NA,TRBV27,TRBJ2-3,CASSLSNGLTQYF
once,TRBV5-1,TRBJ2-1,CASSPLGGNSYNEQFF
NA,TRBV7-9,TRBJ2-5,CASGGLGSYQETQYF
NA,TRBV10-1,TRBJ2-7,CASCKQGAYEQYF
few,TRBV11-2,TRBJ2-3,CASSLGGTDTQYF
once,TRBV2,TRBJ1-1,CATSPQPQTIMNTEAFF
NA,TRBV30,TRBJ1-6,CAWSVRGRGGSPLHF
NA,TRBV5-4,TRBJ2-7,CASSSGGRGSYPLYEQYF
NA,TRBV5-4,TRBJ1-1,CASSFGGTNTEAFF
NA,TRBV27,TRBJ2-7,CASSLYAGVNEQYF
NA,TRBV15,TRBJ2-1,CATAGGSSYNEQFF
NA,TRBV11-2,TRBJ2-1,CAITGYYNEQFF
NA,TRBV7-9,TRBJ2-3,CASSPRAAGDTQYF
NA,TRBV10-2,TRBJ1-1,CASSERDSAFF
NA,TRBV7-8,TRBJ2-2,CASSPTSGGAGELFF
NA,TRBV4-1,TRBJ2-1,CASSQGGLSYNEQFF